This T cell receptor beta chain was retrieved from a study of cytomegalovirus exposure and HLA in healthy donors. Findings and limits, study-wide: Overall, roughly 150 TCR beta chains were annotated as cytomegalovirus-associated. Most sequenced TCRs were rare (though some public TCRs occurred in many donors). That first-cohort TCR clusters tended to co-occur in the 95 to 150 validation repertoires was found in a later analysis.

Libraries were prepared by immunoSEQ multiplex PCR; TCRdb keeps only in-frame clonotypes and omits some of them. Altogether approximately 200,000 clones are present, roughly 88% being singletons, with the ten largest covering over 2.5%. For this clone: What it binds is unknown.

Trimming pared 6 bases from V and 2 bases from J, leaving 10 bases between. The CDR3 spans 13 residues. Germline V gene data show CDR1 as LNHDA and CDR2 as SQIVND (reference sequence). This TCR derives from a young woman in good health and CMV-seronegative. The sample taken for sequencing was PBMCs. The chain joins TRBV19 to TRBJ1-2; D possibly corresponds to TRBD1 (5 bases). CDR3 DNA sequence: TGTGCCAGTAGCTTGACAGAGAACTATGGCTACACCTTC. This translates into CASSLTENYGYTF. The whole variable domain, remainder taken from reference TRBV19 and TRBJ1-2, is DGGITQSPKYLFRKEGQNVTLSCEQNLNHDAMYWYRQDPGQGLRLIYYSQIVNDFQKGDIAEGYSVSREKKESFPLTVTSAQKNPTAFYLCASSLTENYGYTFGSGTRLTVV.